The 10 T cell receptor beta chains reported below all come from one sample, sequenced in a study of T cells after yellow fever vaccination. TCRdb reprocessed the 5' RACE reads via MiXCR and lists one record per CDR3 protein. The sample holds 300,000 to 350,000 distinct CDR3 sequences; approximately 4% are singletons and the top ten take roughly a fifth. The specimen comprised PBMCs, sampled 15 days after the yellow fever booster vaccination. Receptor source: a man aged 18 to 30 who received the YFV17D yellow fever vaccine.

This clonotype showed up just a few times. J is TRBJ2-5 and V is TRBV5-1; TRBD1 might be the D (6 bases). CDR3 length: 12 amino acids. Germline CDR1 reads SGHRS; CDR2 reads YFSETQ. The germline V and J ends were trimmed by 9 bases and 5 bases, with 14 bases remaining between them. The chain's CDR3 is CATRGGSETQYF. The CDR3 coding sequence is TGCGCCACCCGAGGGGGATCGGAGACCCAGTACTTC.

Only a few counts were recorded for this clonotype. The chain uses TRBV5-1 and TRBJ1-1; D possibly corresponds to TRBD1 (5 bases). CDR1 SGHRS and CDR2 YFSETQ come from the germline V gene. Trimming left V 4 bases short and J 4 bases short, with 14 bases between. The CDR3 covers 14 residues. The CDR3: CASSEGTGFTEAFF. The CDR3 DNA reads TGCGCCAGCAGCGAGGGTACAGGTTTCACTGAAGCTTTCTTT.

V usage is TRBV2 and J usage is TRBJ1-5, with a tentative D call TRBD1 (6 bases). Germline V CDR1 and CDR2: SNHLY, FYNNEI. V was clipped by 4 bases and J by 2 bases, with 9 bases between them. The CDR3 has 14 amino acids. CDR3 in amino acids: CASSGQVGNQPQHF. The CDR3, as DNA: TGTGCCAGCAGTGGACAGGTGGGCAATCAGCCCCAGCATTTT. The full variable domain, rest sourced from reference TRBV2 and TRBJ1-5, is EPEVTQTPSHQVTQMGQEVILRCVPISNHLYFYWYRQILGQKVEFLVSFYNNEISEKSEIFDDQFSVERPDGSNFTLKIRSTKLEDSAMYFCASSGQVGNQPQHFGDGTRLSIL.

This clonotype showed up many times. The genes are TRBV12-3 or TRBV12-4 and TRBJ1-2, with D possibly being TRBD1 (5 bases). Trimming shortened V by 6 bases and J by 4 bases, and 18 bases separated the two germline ends. There are 15 residues in the CDR3. CDR3 protein: CASRHRNGGVYGYTF. DNA of the CDR3: TGTGCCAGCAGACACAGGAACGGGGGGGTCTATGGCTACACCTTC.

V usage is TRBV6-2 or TRBV6-3 and J usage is TRBJ2-3; possible D gene TRBD1, 5 bases. The V end was cut by 5 bases, the J end by 1 base, with 13 bases between. The length of the CDR3 is 15 residues. Germline V CDR1 and CDR2: MNHEY, SVGEGT. CDR3 nucleotides: TGTGCCAGCAGTCCCAGGGTCTCGGGCACAGATACGCAGTATTTT. Protein: CASSPRVSGTDTQYF.

DNA for the CDR3: TGTGCCAGCAGCTTCGGGACGAATTCCTACAATGAGCAGTTCTTC. Amino acids: CASSFGTNSYNEQFF. This chain joins TRBV5-6 and TRBJ2-1; the D call may be TRBD1 or TRBD2 (5 bases each). The germline V gene has CDR1 SGHDT and CDR2 YYEEEE. CDR3 length equals 15 residues. The V and J ends lost 2 bases and 1 base respectively, with 10 bases between them.

V is TRBV20-1 and J is TRBJ1-3, with a tentative D call TRBD1 (5 bases). The germline V gene has CDR1 DFQATT and CDR2 SNEGSKA (reference sequence). The CDR3 loop spans 14 amino acids. The CDR3 reads CSAVYGGDGNTIYF. The DNA for the CDR3 is TGCAGCGCTGTCTACGGGGGGGATGGAAACACCATATATTTT.

The V and J genes are TRBV20-1 and TRBJ1-4; D gene uncertain. The CDR3 sequence is 12 residues long. V lost 3 bases and J 2 bases, leaving 4 bases between the germline ends. Germline assignment: CDR1 DFQATT and CDR2 SNEGSKA (reference sequence). The CDR3 sequence: CSASRTNEKLFF. The CDR3, as DNA: TGCAGTGCTAGCAGGACTAATGAAAAACTGTTTTTT.

This clonotype has at least ten counts. The chain carries TRBV10-3 and TRBJ2-7; TRBD2 might be the D (5 bases). CDR1 ENHRY and CDR2 SYGVKD come from the germline V gene. The CDR3 spans 12 residues. Deletions cut 7 bases from V and 7 bases from J, with 14 bases between. CDR3 in amino acids: CAINERGGEQYF. The CDR3 coding sequence is TGTGCCATCAACGAACGGGGTGGAGAGCAGTACTTC.

This clonotype was observed at least ten times. The chain couples TRBV20-1 to TRBJ2-5, with 10 bases fitting TRBD2. The CDR3 is made up of 16 amino acids. V trimming: 0 bases; J trimming: 2 bases; junction bases outside the gene matches: 6. Germline assignment: CDR1 DFQATT and CDR2 SNEGSKA (reference sequence). CDR3 nucleotide sequence: TGCAGTGCTAGAGATCTGCTAGCGGGGGTTCAAGAGACCCAGTACTTC. Translating gives CSARDLLAGVQETQYF.